This TCR beta chain was recorded in a study of T cells in localized non-small cell lung cancer. For this clone: Antigen: not known.

Overall study results and limits: For the top 100 tumor clones, a median about 60 also appeared in adjacent lung.

Data came from immunoSEQ multiplex PCR; TCRdb stores just in-frame clones and leaves some out. The table records about 130,000 clones, roughly 90% of them present only once. Germline values: CDR1 MNHEY, CDR2 SVGAGI. The CDR3 extends over 10 amino acids. Trimming took off 10 bases at V and 4 bases at J, with 7 bases between the two ends. The rearrangement uses TRBV6-5 and TRBJ2-5, with no clear D. The sequencing here drew on peripheral blood, taken before any cancer treatment. The clonotype originates from an older female donor with stage I lung adenocarcinoma. The CDR3 DNA follows: TGTGCCACCGAAGCAGAGACCCAGTACTTC. Its translation: CATEAETQYF.